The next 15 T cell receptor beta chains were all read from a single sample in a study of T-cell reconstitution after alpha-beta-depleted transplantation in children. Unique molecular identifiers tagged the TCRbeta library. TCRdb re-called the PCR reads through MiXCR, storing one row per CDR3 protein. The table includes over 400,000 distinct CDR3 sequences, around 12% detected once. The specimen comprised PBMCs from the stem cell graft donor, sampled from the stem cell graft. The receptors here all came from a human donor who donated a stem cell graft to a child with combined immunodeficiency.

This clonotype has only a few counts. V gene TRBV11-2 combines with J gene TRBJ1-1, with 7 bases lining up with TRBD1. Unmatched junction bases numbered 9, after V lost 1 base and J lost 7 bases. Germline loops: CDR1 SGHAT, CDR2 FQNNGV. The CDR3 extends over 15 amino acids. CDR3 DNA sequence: TGTGCCAGCAGCTTAGTTGGGATCAGACAGGGTGAAGCTTTCTTT. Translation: CASSLVGIRQGEAFF.

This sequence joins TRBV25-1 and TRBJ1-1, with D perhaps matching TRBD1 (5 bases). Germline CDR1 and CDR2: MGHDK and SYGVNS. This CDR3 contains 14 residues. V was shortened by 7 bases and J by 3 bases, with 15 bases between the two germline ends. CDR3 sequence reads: CASTGYPMDTEAFF. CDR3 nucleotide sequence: TGTGCCAGCACAGGGTACCCGATGGACACTGAAGCTTTCTTT.

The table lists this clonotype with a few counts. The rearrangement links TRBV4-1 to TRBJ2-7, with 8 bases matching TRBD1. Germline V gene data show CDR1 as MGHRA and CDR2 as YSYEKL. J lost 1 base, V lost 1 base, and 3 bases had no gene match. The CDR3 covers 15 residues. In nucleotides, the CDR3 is TGCGCCAGCAGCCAAGTTAGACAGGGGTCCTACGAGCAGTACTTC. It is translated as CASSQVRQGSYEQYF.

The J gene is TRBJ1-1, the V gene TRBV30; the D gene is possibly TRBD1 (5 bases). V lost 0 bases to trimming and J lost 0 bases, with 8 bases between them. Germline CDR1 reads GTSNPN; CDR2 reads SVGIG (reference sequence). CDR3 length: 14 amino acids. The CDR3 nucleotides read TGTGCCTGGAGTGTCGGACATTTGAACACTGAAGCTTTCTTT. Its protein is CAWSVGHLNTEAFF.

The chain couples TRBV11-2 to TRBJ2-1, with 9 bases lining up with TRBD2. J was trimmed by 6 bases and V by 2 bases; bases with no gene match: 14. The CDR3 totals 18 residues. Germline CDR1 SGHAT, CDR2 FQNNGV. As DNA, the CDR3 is TGTGCCAGCAGCTTACTTACCCCGGGACTAGCAAGAACCAATGAGCAGTTCTTC. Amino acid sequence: CASSLLTPGLARTNEQFF.

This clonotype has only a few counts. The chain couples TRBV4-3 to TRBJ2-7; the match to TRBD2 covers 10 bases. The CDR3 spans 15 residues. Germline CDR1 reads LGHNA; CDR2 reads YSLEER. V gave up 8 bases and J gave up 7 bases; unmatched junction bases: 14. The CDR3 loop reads CASAAQAGGPGEQYF. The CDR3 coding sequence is TGCGCCAGCGCCGCCCAAGCGGGGGGGCCAGGTGAGCAGTACTTC.

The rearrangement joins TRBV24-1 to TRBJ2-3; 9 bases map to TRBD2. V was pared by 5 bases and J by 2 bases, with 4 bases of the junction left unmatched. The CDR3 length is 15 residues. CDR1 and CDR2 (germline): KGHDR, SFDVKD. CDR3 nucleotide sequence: TGTGCCACCAGTGGGAGCGGGGGGACCACAGATACGCAGTATTTT. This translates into CATSGSGGTTDTQYF.

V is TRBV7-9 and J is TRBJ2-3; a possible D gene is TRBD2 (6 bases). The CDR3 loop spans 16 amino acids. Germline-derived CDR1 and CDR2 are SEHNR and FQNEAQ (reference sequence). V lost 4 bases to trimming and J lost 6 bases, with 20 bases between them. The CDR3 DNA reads TGTGCCAGCAGCTCGCCCCGGAGGGGTCCAACCGATACGCAGTATTTT. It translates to CASSSPRRGPTDTQYF.

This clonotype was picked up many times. CDR3 residues: CASSARDRLNEQYF. CDR3 in DNA: TGTGCCAGCAGCGCCCGGGACAGGCTAAACGAGCAGTACTTC. The V call is TRBV9, the J call TRBJ2-7; 8 nucleotides agree with TRBD1. V was clipped by 3 bases and J by 5 bases; unmatched bases: 7. This CDR3 has 14 amino acids. Germline V gene lookup returns CDR1 SGDLS and CDR2 YYNGEE. Full variable domain (remainder filled in from reference TRBV9 and TRBJ2-7): DSGVTQTPKHLITATGQRVTLRCSPRSGDLSVYWYQQSLDQGLQFLIQYYNGEERAKGNILERFSAQQFPDLHSELNLSSLELGDSALYFCASSARDRLNEQYFGPGTRLTVT.

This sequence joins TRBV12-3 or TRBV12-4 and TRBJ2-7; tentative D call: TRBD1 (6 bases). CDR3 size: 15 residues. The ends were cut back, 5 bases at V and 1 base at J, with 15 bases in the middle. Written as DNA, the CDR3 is TGTGCCAGCAGTGCTGGATTGGGACAATCCTACGAGCAGTACTTC. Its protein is CASSAGLGQSYEQYF.

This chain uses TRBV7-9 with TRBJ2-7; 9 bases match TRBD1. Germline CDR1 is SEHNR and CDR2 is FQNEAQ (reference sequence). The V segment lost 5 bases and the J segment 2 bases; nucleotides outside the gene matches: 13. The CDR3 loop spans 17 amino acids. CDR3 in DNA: TGTGCCAGCAGCCGACCAAAAACAGGGGGCATCACCTACGAGCAGTACTTC. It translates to CASSRPKTGGITYEQYF.

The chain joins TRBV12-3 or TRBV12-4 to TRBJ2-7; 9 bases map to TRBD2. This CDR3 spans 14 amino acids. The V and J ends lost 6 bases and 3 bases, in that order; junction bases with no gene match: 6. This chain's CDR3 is CASSPRLAVYEQYF. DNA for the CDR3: TGTGCCAGCAGCCCCCGACTAGCGGTCTACGAGCAGTACTTC.

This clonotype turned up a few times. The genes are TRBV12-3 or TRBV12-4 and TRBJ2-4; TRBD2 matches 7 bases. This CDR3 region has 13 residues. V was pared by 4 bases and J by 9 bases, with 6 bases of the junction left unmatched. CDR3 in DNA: TGTGCCAGCAGTTCCGGACTAGTTGGCATTCAGTACTTC. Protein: CASSSGLVGIQYF.

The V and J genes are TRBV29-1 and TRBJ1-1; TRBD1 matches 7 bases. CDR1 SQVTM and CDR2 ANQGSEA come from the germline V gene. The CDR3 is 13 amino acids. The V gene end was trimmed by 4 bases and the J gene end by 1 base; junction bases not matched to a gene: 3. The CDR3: CSVVGQPNTEAFF. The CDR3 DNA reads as TGCAGCGTTGTGGGACAGCCGAACACTGAAGCTTTCTTT.

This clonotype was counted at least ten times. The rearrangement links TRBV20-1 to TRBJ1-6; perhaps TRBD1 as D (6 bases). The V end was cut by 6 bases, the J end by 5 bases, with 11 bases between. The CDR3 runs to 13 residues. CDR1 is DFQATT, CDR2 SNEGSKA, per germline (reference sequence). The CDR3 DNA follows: TGCAGTGCGCAAGGGGGGCATAATTCACCCCTCCACTTT. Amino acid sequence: CSAQGGHNSPLHF.